Detailed here is one TCR beta chain. As yet, its antigen is unknown. Second doses that came at about 4 or about 12 weeks were put together. The sample belongs to a study of T cell responses to AZD1222 COVID-19 vaccine. This CDR3 is 14 amino acids long. Germline CDR1 reads LNHNV; CDR2 reads YYDKDF (reference sequence). V lost 3 bases, J lost 1 base, and 2 bases stayed unmatched. Clones were sequenced by immunoSEQ multiplex PCR, and TCRdb holds only the in-frame ones, with some missing. The sample consists of 140,000 or so clones, roughly 92% of them appearing once. Study findings and constraints: CD4 TCRs associated with vaccination spanned spike, dominating at 160-218 and 743-854. Elevations in Spike-specific TCR breadth and depth followed administration of two AZD1222 doses.

The receptor was derived from an adult who received the AZD1222 COVID-19 vaccine. The starting material was peripheral blood, obtained 28 days after the second AZD1222 dose. The rearrangement joins TRBV15 to TRBJ1-1; TRBD1 aligns across 7 bases. CDR3 amino acids: CATSRGDRNTEAFF. The CDR3, as DNA: TGTGCCACCAGCAGGGGGGACAGGAACACTGAAGCTTTCTTT.